This section outlines one TCR beta chain sequence together with its context. Its antigen is as yet unknown. This sample is part of a study of a mutant IDH1 vaccine in newly diagnosed glioma. Looking at the study overall: Visits designated V12 and V13 were conducted at weeks 35 and 47, respectively. Study-wide findings and caveats: Whatever changes occurred in top peripheral T cell clonotypes seemed unrelated to pseudoprogression.

Time point: week 47, end of study. The content of each vaccine dose was 300 ug of mutant IDH1 20-mer peptide, and topical imiquimod accompanied it. Profiled with immunoSEQ multiplex PCR; TCRdb holds only in-frame clones, not every one. The sample has approximately 56,000 clones, less than 65% seen once; the top ten hold around 4.8%. Trimming left V 3 bases short and J 0 bases short, with 6 bases between. In germline, CDR1 is MGHRA, CDR2 YSYEKL. CDR3 length: 13 amino acids. The gene calls are TRBV4-1 and TRBJ2-7; D not certain. The sequencing used peripheral blood mononuclear cells (PBMCs), collected from a glioma patient whose treatment included an IDH1 peptide vaccine. The receptor was derived from a man aged 35 to 55 with glioma. Some clones in this sample may be carry-over from other donors' samples. CDR3 protein: CASSQNPSYEQYF. Here the CDR3 DNA reads TGCGCCAGCAGCCAGAACCCCTCCTACGAGCAGTACTTC.